These 3 T cell receptor beta chains originate from one sample sequenced in a study of human T cells and chemical hapten exposure listed by TCRdb under 2021. The protocol used for the library was RACE. Sequenced using a NextSeq 500. TCRdb reprocessing: public reads trimmed at Q25 with fastp, clones called with MiXCR, in-frame beta chains kept. Each CDR3 protein gets just one entry, which takes the most common genes and DNA from the rows behind it. Across this sample there are about 80,000 distinct CDR3 sequences, with 11% seen only once. Clones ranked in the top ten supply around 1.4% of the sample. The time point label, as the study defines it: patch test 2, 6 weeks after DPC sensitization. Explained via the paper, the treatment or condition label denotes: therapeutic diphenylcyclopropenone sensitization with weekly scalp DPC. Source: whole blood, taken in connection with sensitization to the hapten diphenylcyclopropenone (DPC). The source is a man aged 18 to 30 with alopecia areata. Some clones in this sample may be carry-over from other donors' samples.

This clonotype was observed many times. The genes are TRBV28 and TRBJ1-5; tentative D call: TRBD1 (5 bases). Trimming shortened V by 6 bases and J by 5 bases, and 11 bases separated the two germline ends. The CDR3 covers 13 residues. Germline CDR1 is MDHEN and CDR2 is SYDVKM. CDR3 region: CASSPQDYQPQHF. The CDR3, as DNA: TGTGCCAGCAGCCCACAGGATTATCAGCCCCAGCATTTT.

There are many counts of this clonotype. This chain joins TRBV6-2 or TRBV6-3 and TRBJ2-1, with no clear D. The CDR3 is 12 residues long. The ends were cut back, 10 bases at V and 3 bases at J, with 10 bases in the middle. Germline assignment: CDR1 MNHEY and CDR2 SVGEGT. The CDR3: CATLRGYNEQFF. CDR3 sequence (DNA): TGTGCCACTCTACGCGGCTACAATGAGCAGTTCTTC.

The table lists this clonotype with a few counts. The rearrangement joins TRBV9 to TRBJ2-1, with D perhaps matching TRBD1 or TRBD2 (5 bases each). The ends were cut back, 3 bases at V and 0 bases at J, with 16 bases in the middle. This CDR3 contains 17 residues. In germline, CDR1 is SGDLS, CDR2 YYNGEE. The CDR3 is CASSGYPGPSSYNEQFF. CDR3 DNA sequence: TGTGCCAGCAGCGGTTATCCGGGACCCAGCTCCTACAATGAGCAGTTCTTC.